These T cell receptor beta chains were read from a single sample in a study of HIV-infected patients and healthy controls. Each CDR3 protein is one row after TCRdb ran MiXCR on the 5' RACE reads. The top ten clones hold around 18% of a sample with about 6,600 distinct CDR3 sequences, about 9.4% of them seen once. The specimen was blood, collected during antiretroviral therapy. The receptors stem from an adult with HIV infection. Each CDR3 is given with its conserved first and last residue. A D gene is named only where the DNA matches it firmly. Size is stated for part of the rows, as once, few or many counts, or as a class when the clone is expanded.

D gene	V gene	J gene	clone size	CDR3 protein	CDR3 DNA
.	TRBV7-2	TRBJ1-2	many	CASSLGGGIYGYTF	TGTGCCAGCAGCTTAGGGGGGGGGATCTATGGCTACACCTTC
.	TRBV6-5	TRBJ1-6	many	CASSYSGSVGRLHF	TGTGCCAGCAGTTACTCGGGTTCCGTAGGGCGCCTCCACTTT
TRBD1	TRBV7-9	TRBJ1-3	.	CASSFGQGAAGNTIYF	TGTGCCAGCAGCTTTGGACAGGGGGCGGCTGGAAACACCATATATTTT
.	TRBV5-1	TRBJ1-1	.	CASSSGQPNTEAFF	TGCGCCAGCAGCTCGGGACAACCGAACACTGAAGCTTTCTTT
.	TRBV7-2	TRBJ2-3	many	CASSLAWSRTQYF	TGTGCCAGCAGCTTAGCTTGGTCTAGAACGCAGTATTTT
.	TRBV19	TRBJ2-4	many	CASRGIQGKNIQYF	TGTGCCAGTAGGGGAATACAGGGCAAAAACATTCAGTACTTC
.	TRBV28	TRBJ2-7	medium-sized	CASSPNGHLLSYEQYF	TGTGCCAGCAGTCCTAACGGACATCTACTATCCTACGAGCAGTACTTC
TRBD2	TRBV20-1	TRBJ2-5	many	CSALTGGRETQYF	TGCAGTGCTTTAACGGGGGGGCGAGAGACCCAGTACTTC
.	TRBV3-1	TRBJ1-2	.	CASSLQVDYGYTF	TGTGCCAGCAGCCTACAGGTCGACTATGGCTACACCTTC
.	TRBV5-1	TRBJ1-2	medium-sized	CASSLVVGGWPNYGYTF	TGCGCCAGCAGCTTGGTTGTTGGGGGTTGGCCCAACTATGGCTACACCTTC
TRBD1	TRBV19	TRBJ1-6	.	CASTTQGARRSPLHF	TGTGCCAGTACGACTCAGGGGGCGCGTCGATCACCCCTCCACTTT
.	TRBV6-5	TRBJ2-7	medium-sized	CASSYDTPGGGYEQYF	TGTGCCAGCAGTTACGATACGCCCGGAGGCGGTTACGAGCAGTACTTC
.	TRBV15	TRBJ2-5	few	CATSRDGGYQETQYF	TGTGCCACCAGCAGAGATGGGGGGTACCAAGAGACCCAGTACTTC
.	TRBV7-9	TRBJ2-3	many	CASSSGRDLTDTQYF	TGTGCCAGCAGCTCTGGCAGGGATCTCACAGATACGCAGTATTTT
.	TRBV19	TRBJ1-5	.	CASSIRGHNQPQHF	TGTGCCAGTAGTATACGTGGACACAATCAGCCCCAGCATTTT
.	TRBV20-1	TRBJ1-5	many	CSARRAPSVQPQHF	TGCAGTGCTAGGCGGGCTCCATCGGTTCAGCCCCAGCATTTT
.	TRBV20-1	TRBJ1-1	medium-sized	CSARGTSDTEAFF	TGCAGTGCTAGGGGGACCTCGGACACTGAAGCTTTCTTT
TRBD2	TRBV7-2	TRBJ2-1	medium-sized	CASPPGGGAYNEQFF	TGTGCCAGCCCACCCGGTGGGGGGGCCTACAATGAGCAGTTCTTC
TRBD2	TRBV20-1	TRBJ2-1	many	CSAGLAGGFLQFF	TGCAGTGCCGGACTAGCGGGGGGCTTTCTTCAGTTCTTC
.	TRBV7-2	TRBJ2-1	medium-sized	CASSLGTSSYNEQFF	TGTGCCAGCAGCTTAGGGACCAGCTCCTACAATGAGCAGTTCTTC
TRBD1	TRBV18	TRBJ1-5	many	CASSSGQGSYSNQPQHF	TGTGCCAGCTCGTCGGGACAGGGGAGTTATAGCAATCAGCCCCAGCATTTT
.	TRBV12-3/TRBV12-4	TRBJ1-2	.	CASSLKREHYGYTF	TGTGCCAGCAGTTTAAAACGGGAACACTATGGCTACACCTTC
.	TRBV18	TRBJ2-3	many	CASSPDNSAWGTQYF	TGTGCCAGCTCACCCGATAACTCCGCGTGGGGTACGCAGTATTTT
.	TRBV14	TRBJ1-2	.	CASSQGLLGYGYTF	TGTGCCAGCAGCCAAGGGCTCCTAGGCTATGGCTACACCTTC
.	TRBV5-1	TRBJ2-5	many	CASFLTGQAETQYF	TGCGCCAGCTTCTTGACAGGTCAAGCGGAGACCCAGTACTTC
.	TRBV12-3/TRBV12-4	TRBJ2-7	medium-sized	CASSFIGYEQYF	TGTGCCAGCAGTTTTATCGGGTACGAGCAGTACTTC
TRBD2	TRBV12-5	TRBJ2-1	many	CASGGLGGIYNEQFF	TGTGCTAGTGGGGGATTGGGAGGGATCTACAATGAGCAGTTCTTC
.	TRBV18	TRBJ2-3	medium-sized	CASSPSGAVRTDTQYF	TGTGCCAGCTCACCTTCAGGCGCCGTCCGCACAGATACGCAGTATTTT
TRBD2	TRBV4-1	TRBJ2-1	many	CASSLAGGNEQFF	TGCGCCAGCAGCCTAGCGGGGGGCAATGAGCAGTTCTTC
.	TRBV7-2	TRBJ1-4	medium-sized	CASSLMTQNEKLFF	TGTGCCAGCAGCTTAATGACACAAAATGAAAAACTGTTTTTT
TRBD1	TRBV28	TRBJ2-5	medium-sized	CASSYAGQGRGKETQYF	TGTGCCAGCAGTTACGCAGGACAGGGGAGGGGGAAAGAGACCCAGTACTTC
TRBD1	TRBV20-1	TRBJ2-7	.	CSARQTGGAGEQYF	TGCAGTGCTAGGCAGACAGGGGGCGCGGGCGAGCAGTACTTC
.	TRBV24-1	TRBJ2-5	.	CATSAGGRQGPQETQYF	TGTGCCACCAGTGCCGGGGGTCGGCAGGGCCCACAAGAGACCCAGTACTTC
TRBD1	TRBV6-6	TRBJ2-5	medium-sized	CASSSPLPGGLETQYF	TGTGCCAGCAGCTCTCCCCTGCCAGGGGGCTTGGAGACCCAGTACTTC
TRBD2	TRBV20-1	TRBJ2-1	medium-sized	CSAAGTSLRNEQFF	TGCAGTGCCGCTGGGACTAGCCTCCGCAATGAGCAGTTCTTC
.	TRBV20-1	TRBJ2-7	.	CSARGPTYEQYF	TGCAGTGCTAGAGGTCCAACCTACGAGCAGTACTTC
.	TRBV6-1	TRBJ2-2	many	CASRVVGTINTGELFF	TGTGCCAGCAGAGTGGTGGGGACCATAAACACCGGGGAGCTGTTTTTT
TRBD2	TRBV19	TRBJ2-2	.	CASSILSRGGQYTGELFF	TGTGCCAGTAGTATATTATCCCGGGGGGGCCAGTACACCGGGGAGCTGTTTTTT
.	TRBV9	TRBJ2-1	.	CASSVEQGPSEQFF	TGTGCCAGCAGCGTAGAACAGGGCCCCTCTGAGCAGTTCTTC
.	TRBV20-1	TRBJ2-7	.	CSAYELGPRGEQYF	TGCAGTGCTTACGAACTGGGACCCCGCGGCGAGCAGTACTTC
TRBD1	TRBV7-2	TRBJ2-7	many	CASSPFSGTGYEQYF	TGTGCCAGCAGCCCCTTCTCCGGGACAGGCTACGAGCAGTACTTC
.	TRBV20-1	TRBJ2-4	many	CSARTREEGIENIQYF	TGCAGTGCTCGAACAAGGGAAGAGGGCATCGAAAACATTCAGTACTTC
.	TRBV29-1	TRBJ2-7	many	CSVEVTGGPNPYEQYF	TGCAGCGTTGAGGTCACTGGGGGACCTAATCCCTACGAGCAGTACTTC
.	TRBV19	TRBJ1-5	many	CASSPQSAAQHF	TGTGCCAGTAGTCCCCAGAGTGCGGCCCAGCATTTT
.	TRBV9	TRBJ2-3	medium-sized	CASSPTRSSSTDTQYF	TGTGCCAGCAGCCCGACCCGTTCGTCCTCCACAGATACGCAGTATTTT
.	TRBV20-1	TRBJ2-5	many	CSASTHLTATQETQYF	TGCAGTGCTAGTACCCACCTCACAGCTACCCAAGAGACCCAGTACTTC
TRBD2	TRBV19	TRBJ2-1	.	CASSWTSGGAVNEQFF	TGTGCCAGTAGTTGGACTAGCGGGGGAGCGGTCAATGAGCAGTTCTTC
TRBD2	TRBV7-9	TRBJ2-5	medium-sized	CASSLGGLADQETQYF	TGTGCCAGCAGCTTAGGAGGACTAGCGGACCAAGAGACCCAGTACTTC
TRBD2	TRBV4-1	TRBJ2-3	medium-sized	CASSQVAGRTSGGPSTDTQYF	TGCGCCAGCAGCCAAGTCGCCGGAAGGACTAGCGGGGGCCCGAGCACAGATACGCAGTATTTT
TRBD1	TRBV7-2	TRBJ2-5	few	CASSFTGDETQYF	TGTGCCAGCAGCTTTACAGGGGATGAGACCCAGTACTTC
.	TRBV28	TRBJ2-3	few	CASSYLLGTDTQYF	TGTGCCAGCAGTTACCTACTAGGAACAGATACGCAGTATTTT
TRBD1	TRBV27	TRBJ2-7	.	CASSLPGQGRDSYEQYF	TGTGCCAGCAGTTTACCCGGACAGGGGCGAGACTCCTACGAGCAGTACTTC
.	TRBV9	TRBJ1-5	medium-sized	CASSVDPAQPQHF	TGTGCCAGCAGCGTCGATCCCGCTCAGCCCCAGCATTTT